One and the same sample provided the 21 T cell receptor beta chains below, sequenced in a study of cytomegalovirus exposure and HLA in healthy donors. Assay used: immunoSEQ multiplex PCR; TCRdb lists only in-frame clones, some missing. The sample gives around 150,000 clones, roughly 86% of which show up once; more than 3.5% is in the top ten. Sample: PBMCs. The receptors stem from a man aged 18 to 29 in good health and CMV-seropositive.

In nucleotides, the CDR3 is TGTGCCAGCTCACCACGGGGGGACGGGGAGACCCAGTACTTC. Amino acid sequence: CASSPRGDGETQYF. This chain joins TRBV18 and TRBJ2-5, with D maybe TRBD2 (6 bases). The CDR3 is 14 amino acids. The V and J ends lost 1 base and 5 bases respectively, with 11 bases between them. Germline V gene lookup returns CDR1 KGHSH and CDR2 LQKENI.

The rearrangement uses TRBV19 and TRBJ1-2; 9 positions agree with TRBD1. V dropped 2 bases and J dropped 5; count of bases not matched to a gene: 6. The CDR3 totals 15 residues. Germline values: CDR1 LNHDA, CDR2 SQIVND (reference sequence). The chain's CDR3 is CASSISTGGWYGYTF. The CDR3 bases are TGTGCCAGTAGTATATCGACAGGGGGGTGGTATGGCTACACCTTC.

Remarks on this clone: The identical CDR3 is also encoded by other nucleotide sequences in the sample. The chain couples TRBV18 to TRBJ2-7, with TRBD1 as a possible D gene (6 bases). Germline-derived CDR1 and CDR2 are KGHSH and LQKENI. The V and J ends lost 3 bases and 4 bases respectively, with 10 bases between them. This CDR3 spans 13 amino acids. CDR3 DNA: TGTGCCAGCTCACCCCGGACAGTTTACGAGCAGTACTTC. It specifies CASSPRTVYEQYF.

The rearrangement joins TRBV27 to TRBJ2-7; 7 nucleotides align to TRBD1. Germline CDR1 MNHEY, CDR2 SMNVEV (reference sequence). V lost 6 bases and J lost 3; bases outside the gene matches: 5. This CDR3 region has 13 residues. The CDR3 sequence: CASSIGTDYEQYF. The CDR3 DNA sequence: TGTGCCAGCAGCATCGGGACAGACTACGAGCAGTACTTC.

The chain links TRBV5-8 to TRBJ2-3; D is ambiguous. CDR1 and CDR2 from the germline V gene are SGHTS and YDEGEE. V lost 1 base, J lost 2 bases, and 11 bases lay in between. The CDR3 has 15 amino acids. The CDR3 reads CASSLTVGDTDTQYF. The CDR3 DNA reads TGTGCCAGCAGCTTGACCGTTGGAGACACAGATACGCAGTATTTT.

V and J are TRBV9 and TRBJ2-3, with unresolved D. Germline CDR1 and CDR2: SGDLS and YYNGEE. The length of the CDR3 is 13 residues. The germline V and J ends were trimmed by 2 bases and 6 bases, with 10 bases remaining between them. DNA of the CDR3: TGTGCCAGCAGCGTCAGAGACTGGGATACGCAGTATTTT. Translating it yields CASSVRDWDTQYF.

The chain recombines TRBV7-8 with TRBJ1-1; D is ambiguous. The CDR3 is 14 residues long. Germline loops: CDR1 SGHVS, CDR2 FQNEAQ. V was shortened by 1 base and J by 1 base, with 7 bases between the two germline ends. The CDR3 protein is CASSLGGPNTEAFF. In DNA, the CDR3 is TGTGCCAGCAGCTTAGGAGGCCCGAACACTGAAGCTTTCTTT.

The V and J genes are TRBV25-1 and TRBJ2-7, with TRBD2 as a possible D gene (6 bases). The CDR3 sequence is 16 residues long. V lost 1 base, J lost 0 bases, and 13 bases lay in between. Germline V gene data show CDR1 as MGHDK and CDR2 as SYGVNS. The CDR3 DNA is TGTGCCAGCAGTGAATCCGGGACTGGCCTCTCCTACGAGCAGTACTTC. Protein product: CASSESGTGLSYEQYF.

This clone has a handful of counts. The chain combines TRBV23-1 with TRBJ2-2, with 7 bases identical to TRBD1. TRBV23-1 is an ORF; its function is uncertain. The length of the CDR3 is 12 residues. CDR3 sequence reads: CARQGVTGELFF. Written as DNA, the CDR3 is TGCGCAAGGCAGGGGGTCACCGGGGAGCTGTTTTTT.

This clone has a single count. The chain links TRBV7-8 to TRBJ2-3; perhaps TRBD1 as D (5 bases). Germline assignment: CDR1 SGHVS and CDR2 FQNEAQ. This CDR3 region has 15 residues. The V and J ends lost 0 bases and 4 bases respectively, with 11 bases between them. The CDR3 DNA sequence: TGTGCCAGCAGCTTAGCGCTAGTAGGGGCAGATACGCAGTATTTT. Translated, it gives CASSLALVGADTQYF.

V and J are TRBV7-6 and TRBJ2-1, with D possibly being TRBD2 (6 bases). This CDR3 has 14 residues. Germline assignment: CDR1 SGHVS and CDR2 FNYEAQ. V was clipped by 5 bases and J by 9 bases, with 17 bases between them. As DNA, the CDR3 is TGTGCCAGCAGCCCCGGGACTCCTCCTCTTGAGCAGTTCTTC. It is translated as CASSPGTPPLEQFF.

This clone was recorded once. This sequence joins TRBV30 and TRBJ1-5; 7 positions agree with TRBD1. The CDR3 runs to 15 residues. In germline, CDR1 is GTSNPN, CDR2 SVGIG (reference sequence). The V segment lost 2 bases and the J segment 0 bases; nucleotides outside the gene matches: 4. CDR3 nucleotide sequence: TGTGCCTGGAGTCCGGCAGGGGGTAGCAATCAGCCCCAGCATTTT. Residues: CAWSPAGGSNQPQHF.

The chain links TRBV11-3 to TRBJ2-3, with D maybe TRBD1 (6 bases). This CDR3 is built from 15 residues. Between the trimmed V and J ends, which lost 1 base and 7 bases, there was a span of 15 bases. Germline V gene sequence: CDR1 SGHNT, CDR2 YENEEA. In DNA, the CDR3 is TGTGCCAGCAGCTTAGGAGTTACAGGGACACATACGCAGTATTTT. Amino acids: CASSLGVTGTHTQYF.

The CDR3 loop is CASSASFVAGGLTYNEQFF. As DNA, the CDR3 is TGTGCCAGCAGCGCCTCCTTTGTAGCGGGTGGCCTTACGTACAATGAGCAGTTCTTC. This rearrangement joins TRBV28 to TRBJ2-1; the match to TRBD2 covers 7 bases. Per the germline V gene, CDR1 is MDHEN and CDR2 is SYDVKM. This CDR3 has 19 residues. Unmatched junction bases numbered 21, after V lost 6 bases and J lost 4 bases.

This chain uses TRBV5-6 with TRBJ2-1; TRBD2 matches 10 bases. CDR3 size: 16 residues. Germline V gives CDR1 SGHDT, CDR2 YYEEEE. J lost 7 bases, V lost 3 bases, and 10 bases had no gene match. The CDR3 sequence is CASSYILAGALNEQFF. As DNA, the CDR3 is TGTGCCAGCAGCTACATCCTAGCGGGAGCGTTAAATGAGCAGTTCTTC.

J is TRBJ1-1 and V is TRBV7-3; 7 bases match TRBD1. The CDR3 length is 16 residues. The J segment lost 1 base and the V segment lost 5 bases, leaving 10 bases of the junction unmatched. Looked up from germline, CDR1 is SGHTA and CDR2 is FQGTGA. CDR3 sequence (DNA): TGTGCCAGCAGCACAAGCGGACAGGCTGGGAACACTGAAGCTTTCTTT. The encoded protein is CASSTSGQAGNTEAFF.

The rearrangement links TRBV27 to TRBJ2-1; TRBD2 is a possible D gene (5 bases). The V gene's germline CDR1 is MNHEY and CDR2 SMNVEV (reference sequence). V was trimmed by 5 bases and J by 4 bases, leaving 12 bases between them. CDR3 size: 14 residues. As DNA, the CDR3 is TGTGCCAGCAGTCCCATAGCGAGATACAATGAGCAGTTCTTC. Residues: CASSPIARYNEQFF.

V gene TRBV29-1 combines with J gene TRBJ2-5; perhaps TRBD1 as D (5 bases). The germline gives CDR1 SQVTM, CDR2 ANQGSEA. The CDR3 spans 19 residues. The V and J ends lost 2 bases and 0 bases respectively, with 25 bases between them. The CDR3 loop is CSVEIARVGAGVYQETQYF. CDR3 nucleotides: TGCAGCGTTGAAATCGCCAGGGTCGGTGCTGGCGTGTACCAAGAGACCCAGTACTTC.

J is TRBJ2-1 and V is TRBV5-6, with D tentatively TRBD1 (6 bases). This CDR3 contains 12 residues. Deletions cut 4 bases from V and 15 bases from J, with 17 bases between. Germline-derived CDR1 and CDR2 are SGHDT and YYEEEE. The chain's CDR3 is CASSPGTSRRFF. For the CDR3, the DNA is TGTGCCAGCAGCCCGGGGACATCCAGGCGGTTCTTC.

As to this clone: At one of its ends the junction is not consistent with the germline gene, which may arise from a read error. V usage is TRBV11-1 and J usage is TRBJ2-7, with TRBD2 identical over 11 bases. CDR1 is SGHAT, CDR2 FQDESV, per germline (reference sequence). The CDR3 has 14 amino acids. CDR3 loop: CASSLAGGRYEQYF. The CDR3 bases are TGTGCCAGCAGCCTAGCGGGAGGCCGCTACGAGCAGTACTTC.

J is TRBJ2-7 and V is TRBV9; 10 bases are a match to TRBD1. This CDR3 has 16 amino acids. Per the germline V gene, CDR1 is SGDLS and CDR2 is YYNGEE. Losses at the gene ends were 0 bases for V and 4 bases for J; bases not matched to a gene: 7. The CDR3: CASSVAPGQGVYEQYF. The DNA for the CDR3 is TGTGCCAGCAGCGTAGCCCCCGGACAGGGGGTATACGAGCAGTACTTC.